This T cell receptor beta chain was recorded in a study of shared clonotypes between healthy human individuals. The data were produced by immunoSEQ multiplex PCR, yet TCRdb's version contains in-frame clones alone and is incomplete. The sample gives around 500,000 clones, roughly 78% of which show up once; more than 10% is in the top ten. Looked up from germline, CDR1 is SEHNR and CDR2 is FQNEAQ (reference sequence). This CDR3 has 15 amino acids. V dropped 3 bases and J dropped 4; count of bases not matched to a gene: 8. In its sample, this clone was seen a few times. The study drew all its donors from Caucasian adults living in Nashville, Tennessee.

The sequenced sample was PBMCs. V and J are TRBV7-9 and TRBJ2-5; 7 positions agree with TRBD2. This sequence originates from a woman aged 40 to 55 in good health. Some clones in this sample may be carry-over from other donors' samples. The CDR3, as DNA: TGTGCCAGCAGCTTCGGCGGGAGCGCTCTAGAGACCCAGTACTTC. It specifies CASSFGGSALETQYF. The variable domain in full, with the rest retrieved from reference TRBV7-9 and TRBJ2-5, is DTGVSQNPRHKITKRGQNVTFRCDPISEHNRLYWYRQTLGQGPEFLTYFQNEAQLEKSRLLSDRFSAERPKGSFSTLEIQRTEQGDSAMYLCASSFGGSALETQYFGPGTRLLVL.